This TCR beta chain was profiled in a study of T-cell memory formation after mild COVID-19. This clonotype was recorded a few times. MiXCR, applied by TCRdb to the 5' RACE reads, yields one record per CDR3 protein. The data contain under 250,000 distinct CDR3 sequences, roughly 15% of them singletons. From germline, CDR1 is SGHKS and CDR2 YYEKEE (reference sequence). This CDR3 has 17 residues. The ends were cut back, 2 bases at V and 4 bases at J, with 20 bases in the middle. Sequenced input: PBMCs or a T cell subset sorted from them (not recorded which). V and J are TRBV5-5 and TRBJ2-3, with D perhaps TRBD1 (5 bases). This TCR was sampled from an adult woman who had mild COVID-19 (a few samples of this study predate the infection). Cell type and time point are not known. CDR3: CASSLGVQGSPPDTQYF. The CDR3 nucleotides read TGTGCCAGCAGCTTAGGGGTTCAGGGAAGCCCCCCAGATACGCAGTATTTT. The variable domain in full, with the rest retrieved from reference TRBV5-5 and TRBJ2-3, is DAGVTQSPTHLIKTRGQQVTLRCSPISGHKSVSWYQQVLGQGPQFIFQYYEKEERGRGNFPDRFSARQFPNYSSELNVNALLLGDSALYLCASSLGVQGSPPDTQYFGPGTRLTVL.